Each of the 23 T cell receptor beta chains below was sequenced from the same sample in a study of T-cell memory formation after mild COVID-19. TCRdb ran MiXCR on the 5' RACE reads and lists one entry per CDR3 protein. Among roughly 250,000 distinct CDR3 sequences listed, approximately 16% were seen once. The sequencing sample was made of PBMCs or a T cell subset sorted from them (not recorded which). These receptors were obtained from a man aged 18 to 30 who had mild COVID-19 (a few samples of this study predate the infection). Cell type and time point are not known.

The chain couples TRBV6-4 to TRBJ2-6; perhaps TRBD1 as D (5 bases). CDR1 MRHNA and CDR2 SNTAGT come from the germline V gene. There are 15 residues in the CDR3. V was pared by 7 bases and J by 0 bases, with 10 bases between. This CDR3 reads CASITQGSGANVLTF. The CDR3 DNA is TGTGCCAGCATAACCCAGGGCTCTGGGGCCAACGTCCTGACTTTC.

The rearrangement uses TRBV27 and TRBJ2-2; no clear D gene. The CDR3 runs to 16 residues. With 0 bases removed from V and 0 bases from J, the gap between germline ends came to 8 bases. The V gene's germline CDR1 is MNHEY and CDR2 SMNVEV (reference sequence). CDR3 sequence: CASSLSQSSNTGELFF. CDR3 nucleotide sequence: TGTGCCAGCAGTTTATCCCAGTCATCGAACACCGGGGAGCTGTTTTTT.

The chain joins TRBV7-2 to TRBJ2-1; D perhaps matches TRBD2 (5 bases). Germline CDR1 SGHTA, CDR2 FQGNSA. V lost 1 base and J 1 base, leaving 8 bases between the germline ends. The CDR3 runs to 15 residues. The CDR3 here is CASSLERSSYNEQFF. In DNA, the CDR3 is TGTGCCAGCAGCTTAGAGCGGTCTTCCTACAATGAGCAGTTCTTC.

This clonotype turned up a few times. The chain uses TRBV12-3 or TRBV12-4 and TRBJ1-2, with TRBD1 as a possible D gene (6 bases). V shed 3 bases and J shed 2 bases, with 7 bases lying between them. This CDR3 has 13 amino acids. The CDR3 coding sequence is TGTGCCAGCAGTTTTGGGACAAACTATGGCTACACCTTC. Protein product: CASSFGTNYGYTF.

V gene TRBV3-1 combines with J gene TRBJ1-3, with D perhaps matching TRBD1 (6 bases). Per the germline V gene, CDR1 is LGHDT and CDR2 is YNNKEL (reference sequence). The CDR3 contains 15 residues. The V gene lost 1 base and the J gene lost 2 bases, with 9 bases spanning the gap. The CDR3 sequence is CASSQGNRAGNTIYF. In DNA form, the CDR3 reads TGTGCCAGCAGCCAAGGAAACAGGGCTGGAAACACCATATATTTT.

This clonotype has a handful of counts. V is TRBV20-1 and J is TRBJ2-5, with D unresolved. Trimming shortened V by 8 bases and J by 3 bases, and 16 bases separated the two germline ends. CDR3 length: 13 amino acids. The germline V gene has CDR1 DFQATT and CDR2 SNEGSKA (reference sequence). The CDR3, as DNA: TGCAGTCCGTCGAAGGGCAGCAAAGAGACCCAGTACTTC. This translates into CSPSKGSKETQYF.

This clonotype occurred many times. The chain uses TRBV7-2 and TRBJ2-1, with 8 bases matching TRBD2. Looked up from germline, CDR1 is SGHTA and CDR2 is FQGNSA. The trim removed 5 bases at V and 8 bases at J, leaving 8 bases unmatched. The CDR3 totals 14 residues. The CDR3 reads CASSPGLAVDEQFF. CDR3 nucleotide sequence: TGTGCCAGCAGCCCCGGACTAGCCGTCGATGAGCAGTTCTTC.

The rearrangement uses TRBV6-5 and TRBJ1-5, with a weak D call TRBD1 (5 bases). Germline V gene lookup returns CDR1 MNHEY and CDR2 SVGAGI. The CDR3 runs 12 residues. The DNA for the CDR3 is TGTCCTGGGGCAGGGTCCAATCAGCCCCAGCATTTT. Its translation is CPGAGSNQPQHF.

This clonotype showed up just a few times. This chain uses TRBV20-1 with TRBJ1-2; D remains ambiguous. Per germline, CDR1 DFQATT and CDR2 SNEGSKA (reference sequence). With 6 bases removed from V and 8 bases from J, the gap between germline ends came to 10 bases. CDR3 length: 10 residues. CDR3 sequence (DNA): TGCAGTGCGATTTCGGGCGGCTACACCTTC. Residues: CSAISGGYTF.

The CDR3: CASSAGGDNEQFF. In DNA form, the CDR3 reads TGTGCCAGCAGTGCTGGGGGGGACAATGAGCAGTTCTTC. The V gene is TRBV12-3 or TRBV12-4, the J gene TRBJ2-1; 7 bases are shared with TRBD2. The CDR3 runs 13 residues. Losses at the gene ends were 5 bases for V and 5 bases for J; bases not matched to a gene: 3.

The chain combines TRBV7-9 with TRBJ2-7; no reliable D call. The CDR3 has 13 amino acids. Germline V gene data show CDR1 as SEHNR and CDR2 as FQNEAQ (reference sequence). V gave up 1 base and J gave up 3 bases, with 7 bases separating them. The DNA for the CDR3 is TGTGCCAGCAGCTTAGAGGGTTTCTACGAGCAGTACGTC. Translated, it gives CASSLEGFYEQYV.

A few counts support this clonotype. The V and J genes are TRBV7-9 and TRBJ1-6; 7 bases are a match to TRBD1. J gave up 7 bases and V 5 bases, and 8 bases lay outside the gene matches. The CDR3 is made up of 15 amino acids. Per germline, CDR1 SEHNR and CDR2 FQNEAQ (reference sequence). CDR3 bases: TGTGCCAGCAGCCAGAGACAGGGAAGGAATTCACCCCTCCACTTT. Protein product: CASSQRQGRNSPLHF.

This clonotype was counted many times. This rearrangement joins TRBV3-1 to TRBJ1-5; D is ambiguous. Germline CDR1 is LGHDT and CDR2 is YNNKEL (reference sequence). Trimming removed 3 bases at V and 5 bases at J, with 14 bases between. This CDR3 has 15 amino acids. The DNA of the CDR3 is TGTGCCAGCAGCCAGGCACCATTCGGATATCAGCCCCAGCATTTT. This translates into CASSQAPFGYQPQHF. The full variable domain, completed using reference TRBV3-1 and TRBJ1-5, is DTAVSQTPKYLVTQMGNDKSIKCEQNLGHDTMYWYKQDSKKFLKIMFSYNNKELIINETVPNRFSPKSPDKAHLNLHINSLELGDSAVYFCASSQAPFGYQPQHFGDGTRLSIL.

This clonotype occurred a few times. The V and J genes are TRBV6-6 and TRBJ1-1; 7 bases fit TRBD1. CDR1 and CDR2 (germline): MNHNY, SVGAGI (reference sequence). The length of the CDR3 is 11 residues. V lost 4 bases, J lost 7 bases, and 0 bases stayed unmatched. Written as DNA, the CDR3 is TGTGCCAGCAGTTGGACAGGTGAAGCTTTCTTT. It translates to CASSWTGEAFF.

The V call is TRBV4-2, the J call TRBJ2-3, with 12 bases fitting TRBD2. Germline CDR1 and CDR2: LGHNA and YNFKEQ. CDR3 length equals 17 residues. V lost 4 bases and J lost 2; bases outside the gene matches: 7. The CDR3 coding sequence is TGTGCCAGCAGCCGACAGGGGACTAGCGGGTTCACAGATACGCAGTATTTT. Amino acid sequence: CASSRQGTSGFTDTQYF.

J is TRBJ2-3 and V is TRBV6-6; D ambiguous. V lost 0 bases and J lost 6, with 4 bases in between. The germline V gene encodes CDR1 MNHNY and CDR2 SVGAGI (reference sequence). CDR3 length: 12 residues. For the CDR3, the DNA is TGTGCCAGCAGTTACTCGATCGATACGCAGTATTTT. Its translation is CASSYSIDTQYF.

The V gene is TRBV7-2, the J gene TRBJ2-1; 7 positions match TRBD1. Germline CDR1 and CDR2: SGHTA and FQGNSA. Germline trimming cut 5 bases from V and 8 bases from J; bases unmatched to any gene: 9. This CDR3 is built from 14 residues. CDR3 loop: CASSRDRAGDEQFF. Here the CDR3 DNA reads TGTGCCAGCAGCCGTGACAGGGCGGGCGATGAGCAGTTCTTC.

This clonotype was seen a few times. The rearrangement links TRBV7-2 to TRBJ2-5; the D gene is possibly TRBD2 (5 bases). Germline values: CDR1 SGHTA, CDR2 FQGNSA. The V end was cut by 3 bases, the J end by 5 bases, with 13 bases between. The length of the CDR3 is 14 residues. CDR3 nucleotide sequence: TGTGCCAGCAGCTTGAGGAGGAGTGAGGAGACCCAGTACTTC. It specifies CASSLRRSEETQYF.

The chain carries TRBV7-2 and TRBJ2-2, with D perhaps TRBD1 (6 bases). The CDR3 has 16 amino acids. The V and J ends lost 5 bases and 3 bases respectively, with 16 bases between them. Germline V lookup: CDR1 SGHTA, CDR2 FQGNSA. The CDR3 DNA is TGTGCCAGCAGCACAAGACAGGTTATGTACACCGGGGAGCTGTTTTTT. This codes for CASSTRQVMYTGELFF.

This clonotype has a handful of counts. The chain employs TRBV5-6 and TRBJ2-2; D is unclear. Germline values: CDR1 SGHDT, CDR2 YYEEEE. V lost 1 base and J lost 1, with 5 bases in between. The CDR3 loop spans 14 amino acids. Here the CDR3 reads CASSLLGNTGELFF. The CDR3 coding sequence is TGTGCCAGCAGCTTGCTAGGGAACACCGGGGAGCTGTTTTTT.

V is TRBV20-1 and J is TRBJ1-5; D uncertain. Germline lookup yields CDR1 DFQATT and CDR2 SNEGSKA (reference sequence). CDR3 length equals 13 residues. Trimming took 7 bases from V and 6 from J, leaving 16 bases between them. This CDR3 is CSGALGSGQPQHF. In nucleotides, the CDR3 is TGCAGTGGGGCCTTAGGGTCGGGTCAGCCCCAGCATTTT.

This chain joins TRBV2 and TRBJ2-7; the match to TRBD2 covers 15 bases. Germline V gives CDR1 SNHLY, CDR2 FYNNEI. The CDR3 extends over 19 amino acids. Trimming at V came to 7 bases and at J to 0 bases, leaving 13 bases not matched to a gene. The CDR3 region has the DNA TGTGCCAGCACCAGGAGAGGGACTAGCGGGGGGTCAAGCTCCTACGAGCAGTACTTC. It encodes CASTRRGTSGGSSSYEQYF.

This clonotype was seen ten or more times. This sequence joins TRBV4-3 and TRBJ2-7; 7 bases map to TRBD2. The CDR3 is 16 residues long. Trimming cost V 1 base and J 0 bases; bases outside gene matches: 6. CDR1 is LGHNA, CDR2 YSLEER, per germline. CDR3 DNA: TGCGCCAGCAGCCAAGTAGCTAGCGGTTACTCCTACGAGCAGTACTTC. This gives the protein CASSQVASGYSYEQYF.